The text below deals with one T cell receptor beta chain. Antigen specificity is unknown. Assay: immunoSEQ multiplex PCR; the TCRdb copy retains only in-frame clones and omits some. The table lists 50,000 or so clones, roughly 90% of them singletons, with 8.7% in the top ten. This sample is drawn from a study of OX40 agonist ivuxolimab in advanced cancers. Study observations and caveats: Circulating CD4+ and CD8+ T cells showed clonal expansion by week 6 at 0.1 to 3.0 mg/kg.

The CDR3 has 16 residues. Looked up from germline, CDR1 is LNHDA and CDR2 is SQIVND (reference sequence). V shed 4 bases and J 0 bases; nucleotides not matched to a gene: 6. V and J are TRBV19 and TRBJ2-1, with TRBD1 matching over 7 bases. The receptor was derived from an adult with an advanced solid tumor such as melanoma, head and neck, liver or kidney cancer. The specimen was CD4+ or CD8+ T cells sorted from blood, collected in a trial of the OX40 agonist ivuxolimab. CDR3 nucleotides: TGTGCCAGTAGTACCGAGACAGGGAGCTCCTACAATGAGCAGTTCTTC. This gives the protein CASSTETGSSYNEQFF. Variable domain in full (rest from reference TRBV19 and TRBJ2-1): DGGITQSPKYLFRKEGQNVTLSCEQNLNHDAMYWYRQDPGQGLRLIYYSQIVNDFQKGDIAEGYSVSREKKESFPLTVTSAQKNPTAFYLCASSTETGSSYNEQFFGPGTRLTVL.